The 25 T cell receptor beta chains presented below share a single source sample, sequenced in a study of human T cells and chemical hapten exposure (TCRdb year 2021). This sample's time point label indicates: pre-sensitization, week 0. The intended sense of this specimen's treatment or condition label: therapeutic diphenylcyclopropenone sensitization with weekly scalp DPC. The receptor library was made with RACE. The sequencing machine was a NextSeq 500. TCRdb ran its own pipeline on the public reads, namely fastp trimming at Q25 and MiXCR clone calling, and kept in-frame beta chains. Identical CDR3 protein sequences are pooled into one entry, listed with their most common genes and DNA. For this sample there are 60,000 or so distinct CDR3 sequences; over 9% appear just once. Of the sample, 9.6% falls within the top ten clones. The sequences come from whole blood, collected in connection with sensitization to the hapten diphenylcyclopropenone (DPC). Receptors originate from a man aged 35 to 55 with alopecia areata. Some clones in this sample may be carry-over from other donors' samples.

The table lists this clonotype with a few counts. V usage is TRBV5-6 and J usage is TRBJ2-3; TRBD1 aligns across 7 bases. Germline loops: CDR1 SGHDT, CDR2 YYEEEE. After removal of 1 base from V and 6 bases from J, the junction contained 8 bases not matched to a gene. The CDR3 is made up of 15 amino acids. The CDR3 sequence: CASSLLKGAGDTQYF. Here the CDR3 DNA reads TGTGCCAGCAGCTTGCTAAAGGGGGCCGGGGATACGCAGTATTTT.

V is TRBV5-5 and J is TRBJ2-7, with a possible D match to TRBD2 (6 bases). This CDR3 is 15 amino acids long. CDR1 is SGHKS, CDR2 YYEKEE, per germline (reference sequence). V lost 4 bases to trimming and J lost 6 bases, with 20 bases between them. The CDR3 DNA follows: TGTGCCAGCAGCGACCCCAGCGGGCAGGTAGGCGAGCAGTACTTC. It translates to CASSDPSGQVGEQYF.

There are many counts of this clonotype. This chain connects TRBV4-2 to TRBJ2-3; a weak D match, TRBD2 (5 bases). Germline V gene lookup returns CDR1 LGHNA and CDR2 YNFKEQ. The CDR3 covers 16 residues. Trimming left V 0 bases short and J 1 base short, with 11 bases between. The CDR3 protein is CASSQETSPRTDTQYF. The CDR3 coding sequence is TGTGCCAGCAGCCAAGAAACTAGTCCCCGCACAGATACGCAGTATTTT.

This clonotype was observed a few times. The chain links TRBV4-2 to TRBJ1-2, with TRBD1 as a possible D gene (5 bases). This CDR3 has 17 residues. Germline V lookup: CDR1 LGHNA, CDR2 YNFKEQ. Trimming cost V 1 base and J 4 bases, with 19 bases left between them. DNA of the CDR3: TGTGCCAGCAGCCAAGTTCTGCCAGGGTCAAATGCCTATGGCTACACCTTC. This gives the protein CASSQVLPGSNAYGYTF.

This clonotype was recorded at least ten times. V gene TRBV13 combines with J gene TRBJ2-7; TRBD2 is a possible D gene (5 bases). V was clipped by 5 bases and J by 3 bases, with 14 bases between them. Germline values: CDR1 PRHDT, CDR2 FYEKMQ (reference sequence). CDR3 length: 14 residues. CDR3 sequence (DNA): TGTGCCAGCAGCCCTGGTTCGGGGAACTACGAGCAGTACTTC. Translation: CASSPGSGNYEQYF.

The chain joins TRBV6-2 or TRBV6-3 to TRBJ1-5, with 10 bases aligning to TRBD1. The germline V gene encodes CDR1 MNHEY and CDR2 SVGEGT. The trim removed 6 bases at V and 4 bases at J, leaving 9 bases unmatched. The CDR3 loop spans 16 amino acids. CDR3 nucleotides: TGTGCCAGCAGGACGGGACAGGGGAGACGGAATCAGCCCCAGCATTTT. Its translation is CASRTGQGRRNQPQHF.

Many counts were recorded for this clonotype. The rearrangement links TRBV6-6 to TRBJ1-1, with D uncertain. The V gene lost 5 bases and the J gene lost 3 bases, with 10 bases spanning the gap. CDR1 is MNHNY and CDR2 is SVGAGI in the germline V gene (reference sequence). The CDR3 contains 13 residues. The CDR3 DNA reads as TGTGCCAGCAGTCCCCGATATTACACTGAAGCTTTCTTT. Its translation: CASSPRYYTEAFF.

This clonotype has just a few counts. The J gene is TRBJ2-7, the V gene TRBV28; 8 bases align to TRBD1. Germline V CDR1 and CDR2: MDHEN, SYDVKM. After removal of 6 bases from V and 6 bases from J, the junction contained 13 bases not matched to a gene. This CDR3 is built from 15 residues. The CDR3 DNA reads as TGTGCCAGCAGGAGCCCAGGGGGCGAGTATAGCGAGCAGTACTTC. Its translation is CASRSPGGEYSEQYF. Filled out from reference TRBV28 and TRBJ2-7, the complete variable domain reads DVKVTQSSRYLVKRTGEKVFLECVQDMDHENMFWYRQDPGLGLRLIYFSYDVKMKEKGDIPEGYSVSREKKERFSLILESASTNQTSMYLCASRSPGGEYSEQYFGPGTRLTVT.

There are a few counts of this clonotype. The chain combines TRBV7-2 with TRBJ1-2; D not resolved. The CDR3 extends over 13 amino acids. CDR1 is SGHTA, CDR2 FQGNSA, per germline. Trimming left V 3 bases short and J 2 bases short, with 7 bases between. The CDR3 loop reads CASSFPRNYGYTF. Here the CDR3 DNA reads TGTGCCAGCAGCTTCCCACGGAACTATGGCTACACCTTC.

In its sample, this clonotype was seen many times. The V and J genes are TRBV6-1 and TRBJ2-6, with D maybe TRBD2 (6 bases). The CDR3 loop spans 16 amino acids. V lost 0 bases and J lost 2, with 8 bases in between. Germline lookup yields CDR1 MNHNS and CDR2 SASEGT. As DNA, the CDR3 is TGTGCCAGCAGTGAAGCACGGGGGACTGGGGCCAACGTCCTGACTTTC. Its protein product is CASSEARGTGANVLTF.

DNA of the CDR3: TGTGCCACCAGGGTAGCGGGGGGATACGAGCAGTACTTC. This encodes CATRVAGGYEQYF. This rearrangement joins TRBV15 to TRBJ2-7, with 10 nucleotides matching TRBD2. Germline-derived CDR1 and CDR2 are LNHNV and YYDKDF (reference sequence). The V gene end was trimmed by 6 bases and the J gene end by 4 bases; junction bases not matched to a gene: 3. The CDR3 has 13 residues.

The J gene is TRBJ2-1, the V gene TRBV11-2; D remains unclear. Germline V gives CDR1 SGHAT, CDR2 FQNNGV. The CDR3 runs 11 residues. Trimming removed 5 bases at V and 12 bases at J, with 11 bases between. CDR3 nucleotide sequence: TGTGCCAGCAGCCTGACCCTGGCGCAGTTCTTC. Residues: CASSLTLAQFF.

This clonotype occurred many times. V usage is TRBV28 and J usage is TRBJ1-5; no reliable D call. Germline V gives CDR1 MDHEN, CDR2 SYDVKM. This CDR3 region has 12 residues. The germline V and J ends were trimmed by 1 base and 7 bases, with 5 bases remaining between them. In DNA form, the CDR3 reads TGTGCCAGCAGTTTATCTTGGCAGCCCCAGCATTTT. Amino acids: CASSLSWQPQHF.

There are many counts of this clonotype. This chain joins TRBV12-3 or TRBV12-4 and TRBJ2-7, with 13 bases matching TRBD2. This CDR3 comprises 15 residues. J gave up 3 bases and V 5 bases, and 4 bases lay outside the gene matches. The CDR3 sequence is CASSLRTSGSYEQYF. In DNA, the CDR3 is TGTGCCAGCAGTCTAAGGACTAGCGGGAGCTACGAGCAGTACTTC.

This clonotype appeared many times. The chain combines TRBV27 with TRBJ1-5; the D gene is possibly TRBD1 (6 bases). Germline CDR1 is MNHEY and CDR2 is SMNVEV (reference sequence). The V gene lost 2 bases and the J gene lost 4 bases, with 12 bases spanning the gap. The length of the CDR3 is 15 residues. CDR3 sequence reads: CASSLSWTENQPQHF. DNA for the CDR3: TGTGCCAGCAGTTTAAGTTGGACAGAGAATCAGCCCCAGCATTTT.

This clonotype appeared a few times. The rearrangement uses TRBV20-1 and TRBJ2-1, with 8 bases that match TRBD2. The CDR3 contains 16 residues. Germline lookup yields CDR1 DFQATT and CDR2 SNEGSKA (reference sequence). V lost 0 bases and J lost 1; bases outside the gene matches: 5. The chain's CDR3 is CSARDEGGRSYNEQFF. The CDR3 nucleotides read TGCAGTGCTAGAGATGAGGGCGGGAGGTCCTACAATGAGCAGTTCTTC.

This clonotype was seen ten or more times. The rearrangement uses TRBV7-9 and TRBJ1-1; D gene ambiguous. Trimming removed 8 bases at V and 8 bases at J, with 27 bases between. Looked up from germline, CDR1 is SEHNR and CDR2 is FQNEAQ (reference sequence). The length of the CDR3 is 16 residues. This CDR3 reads CASRPLRTKVVVEAFF. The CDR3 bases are TGTGCCAGCCGTCCCTTGAGAACAAAGGTAGTTGTGGAAGCTTTCTTT.

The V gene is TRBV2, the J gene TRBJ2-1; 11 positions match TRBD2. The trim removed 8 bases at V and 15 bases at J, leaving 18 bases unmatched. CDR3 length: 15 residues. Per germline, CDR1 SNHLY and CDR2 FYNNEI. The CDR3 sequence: CASVQGRLAGNEAFF. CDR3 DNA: TGTGCCAGCGTTCAGGGGAGACTAGCGGGGAATGAGGCGTTCTTC. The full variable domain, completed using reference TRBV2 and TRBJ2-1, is EPEVTQTPSHQVTQMGQEVILRCVPISNHLYFYWYRQILGQKVEFLVSFYNNEISEKSEIFDDQFSVERPDGSNFTLKIRSTKLEDSAMYFCASVQGRLAGNEAFFGPGTRLTVL.

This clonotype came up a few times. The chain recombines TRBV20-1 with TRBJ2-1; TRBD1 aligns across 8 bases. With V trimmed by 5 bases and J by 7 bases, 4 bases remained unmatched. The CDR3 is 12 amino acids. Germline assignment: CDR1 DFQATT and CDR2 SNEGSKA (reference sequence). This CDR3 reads CSAWRQGNEQFF. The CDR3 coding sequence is TGCAGTGCTTGGCGACAGGGGAATGAGCAGTTCTTC.

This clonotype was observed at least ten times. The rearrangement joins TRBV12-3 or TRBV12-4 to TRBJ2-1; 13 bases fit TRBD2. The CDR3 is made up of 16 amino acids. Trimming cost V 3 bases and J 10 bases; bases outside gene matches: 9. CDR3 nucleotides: TGTGCCAGCAGTTTTAGGGGTACTAGCGGGAGGGTGGAGCAGTTCTTC. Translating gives CASSFRGTSGRVEQFF.

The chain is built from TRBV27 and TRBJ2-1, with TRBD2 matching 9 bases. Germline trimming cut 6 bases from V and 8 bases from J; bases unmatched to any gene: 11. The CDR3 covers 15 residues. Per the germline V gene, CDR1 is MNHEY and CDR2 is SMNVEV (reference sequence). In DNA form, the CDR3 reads TGTGCCAGCAGATTTCCGGCGGGAGGGCCCCATGAGCAGTTCTTC. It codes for CASRFPAGGPHEQFF.

CDR3 in amino acids: CASSLKAPGANVLTF. CDR3 nucleotides: TGTGCCAGCAGCCTTAAGGCCCCTGGGGCCAACGTCCTGACTTTC. The chain couples TRBV3-1 to TRBJ2-6; no definite D call. CDR1 and CDR2 (germline): LGHDT, YNNKEL (reference sequence). Trimming shortened V by 4 bases and J by 2 bases, and 9 bases separated the two germline ends. The length of the CDR3 is 15 residues.

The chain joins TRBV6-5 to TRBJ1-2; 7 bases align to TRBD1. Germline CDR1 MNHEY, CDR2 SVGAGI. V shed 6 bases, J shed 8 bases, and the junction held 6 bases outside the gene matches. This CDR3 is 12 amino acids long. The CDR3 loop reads CASSQGGRGYTF. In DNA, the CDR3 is TGTGCCAGCAGCCAAGGGGGCCGCGGCTACACCTTC.

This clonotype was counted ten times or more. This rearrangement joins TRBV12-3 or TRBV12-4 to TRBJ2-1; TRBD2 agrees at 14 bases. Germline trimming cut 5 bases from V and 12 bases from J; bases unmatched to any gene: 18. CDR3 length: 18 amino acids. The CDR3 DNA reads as TGTGCCAGCAGTACCCACCCCGCCGGGACTAGCGGGAGAAAGGGGCAGTTCTTC. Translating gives CASSTHPAGTSGRKGQFF.

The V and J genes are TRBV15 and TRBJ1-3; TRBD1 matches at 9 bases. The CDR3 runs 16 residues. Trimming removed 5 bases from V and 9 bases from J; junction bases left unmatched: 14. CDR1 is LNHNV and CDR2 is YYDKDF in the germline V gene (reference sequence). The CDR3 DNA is TGTGCCACCAGCTTGGGACAGGGCCAACGGGGGAGCACCATATATTTT. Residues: CATSLGQGQRGSTIYF. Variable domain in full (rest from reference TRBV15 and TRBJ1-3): DAMVIQNPRYQVTQFGKPVTLSCSQTLNHNVMYWYQQKSSQAPKLLFHYYDKDFNNEADTPDNFQSRRPNTSFCFLDIRSPGLGDTAMYLCATSLGQGQRGSTIYFGEGSWLTVV.